This T cell receptor (beta chain) was sequenced in a study of shared clonotypes between healthy human individuals. Repertoires were generated with immunoSEQ multiplex PCR, while TCRdb's copy carries only in-frame clones and drops some. This sample has around 1,000,000 clones; around three quarters occur once, and the top ten carry 0.89%. V was trimmed by 3 bases and J by 0 bases, leaving 11 bases between them. The CDR3 spans 15 residues. CDR1 KGHSH and CDR2 LQKENI come from the germline V gene. Material: memory CD4+ T cells from PBMCs. Documented subset: CD45RA-negative fraction. The receptor was derived from a young man in good health. Some clones in this sample may be carry-over from other donors' samples. The chain uses TRBV18 and TRBJ2-5; D is uncertain. CDR3 DNA: TGTGCCAGCTCACCCCCCCGGACCTACCAAGAGACCCAGTACTTC. It yields the protein CASSPPRTYQETQYF.